What follows is one T cell receptor (beta chain) and its context. The CDR3 covers 15 residues. Germline V gives CDR1 SGHNT, CDR2 YYREEE (reference sequence). The V gene end was trimmed by 0 bases and the J gene end by 2 bases; junction bases not matched to a gene: 4. This entry comes from a study of blood T cell repertoires in COVID-19. Seattle participants joined during active infection and were tracked over time. Per the original data handling: Reference gene primer amplification in the assay estimated nucleated cell counts. Assay: immunoSEQ multiplex PCR; the TCRdb copy retains only in-frame clones and omits some. The V and J calls and clone size come from that table; D and trimming were worked out from the DNA. The data hold 200,000 to 250,000 clones, with about nine tenths observed a single time.

This chain uses TRBV5-4 with TRBJ1-2; 7 nucleotides line up with TRBD1. The receptor was isolated from a man aged 50 to 59 with COVID-19, enrolled during active disease. The sample was peripheral blood. This CDR3 is CASSLGTGGNYGYTF. The CDR3 coding sequence is TGTGCCAGCAGCTTGGGGACAGGAGGGAACTATGGCTACACCTTC.